This TCR beta chain was identified in a study of T-cell memory formation after mild COVID-19. Points from the study as a whole: For contracting clones, CD4+ ones sat mainly in CM and EM, CD8+ in EMRA. In second-wave clones peaking day 37, SARS-CoV-2 specificity remained unconfirmed.

Turning to this clonotype: Its antigen is unidentified.

V was cut by 4 bases and J by 6 bases, with 16 bases left in between. Germline values: CDR1 SGHRS, CDR2 YFSETQ. The CDR3 is 15 amino acids. Constant-segment-primed 5'RACE gave TCR alpha and TCR beta cDNA libraries with sample barcodes and UMIs. TCRdb re-analysed the 5' RACE reads in MiXCR, keeping a single row per CDR3 protein. This table has 430,000 or so distinct CDR3 sequences, roughly 23% appearing once. The genes are TRBV5-1 and TRBJ2-2, with a possible D match to TRBD1 (5 bases). Sequenced material: PBMCs or a T cell subset sorted from them (not recorded which). The sequence was collected from an adult woman who had mild COVID-19 (a few samples of this study predate the infection). Cell type and time point are not known. The CDR3 reads CASSDDQTGAGELFF. Here the CDR3 DNA reads TGCGCCAGCAGCGATGACCAAACAGGCGCCGGGGAGCTGTTTTTT. The complete variable domain, with remaining parts taken from reference TRBV5-1 and TRBJ2-2, reads KAGVTQTPRYLIKTRGQQVTLSCSPISGHRSVSWYQQTPGQGLQFLFEYFSETQRNKGNFPGRFSGRQFSNSRSEMNVSTLELGDSALYLCASSDDQTGAGELFFGEGSRLTVL.